This T cell receptor beta chain came from a study of T-cell reconstitution after alpha-beta-depleted transplantation in children. General study points: At one year after transplant, newly produced T cells mostly accounted for T-cell counts and diversity.

This CDR3 contains 16 residues. V dropped 0 bases and J dropped 0 bases, with 10 bases sitting between them. Looked up from germline, CDR1 is SGHRS and CDR2 is YFSETQ. TCRbeta library preparation incorporated unique molecular identifiers. One entry per CDR3 protein, called by TCRdb with MiXCR from the PCR reads. In the table there are around 420,000 distinct CDR3 sequences, roughly 15% of which are singletons. In regard to this clonotype: Its antigen is unidentified.

The chain is built from TRBV5-1 and TRBJ2-1; D is unresolved. This receptor was obtained from a boy younger than two who had a stem cell transplant for Wiskott-Aldrich syndrome, so the T cells may come from the graft donor. Sample: PBMCs, mostly from graft donor cells, taken 360 days after TCRalphabeta/CD19-depleted stem cell transplant. CDR3 nucleotides: TGCGCCAGCAGCTTGGATGTCAGGAGCTCCTACAATGAGCAGTTCTTC. Translated: CASSLDVRSSYNEQFF. The full variable domain, completed using reference TRBV5-1 and TRBJ2-1, is KAGVTQTPRYLIKTRGQQVTLSCSPISGHRSVSWYQQTPGQGLQFLFEYFSETQRNKGNFPGRFSGRQFSNSRSEMNVSTLELGDSALYLCASSLDVRSSYNEQFFGPGTRLTVL.